This TCR beta chain is from a study of shared clonotypes between healthy human individuals. Points from the study as a whole: Sharing of clonotypes among donors was expected to vary with sequencing depth.

About this clone itself: Antigen unknown.

Every subset had its genomic DNA shared out evenly among several immunoSEQ plates. How the authors handled the data: Junction-only immunoSEQ sequences carried no quality scores, so filtering differed. Clones were sequenced by immunoSEQ multiplex PCR, and TCRdb holds only the in-frame ones, with some missing. Clonal size and the V and J genes are those of that table, whereas D and trimming came from the DNA. The data show about 300,000 clones, under 80% seen once. The CDR3 is 14 amino acids. The germline CDR1 and CDR2 sequences are SEHNR and FQNEAQ (reference sequence). Deletions cut 1 base from V and 6 bases from J, with 10 bases between.

The sequenced material came from memory CD4+ T cells sorted from blood. Subset given: CD45RA-negative fraction. This receptor was obtained from a man aged 25 to 45 in good health. This chain connects TRBV7-9 to TRBJ2-1; D remains ambiguous. CDR3 DNA: TGTGCCAGCAGCTTAGGATCCGAGCCCAATGAGCAGTTCTTC. As protein: CASSLGSEPNEQFF.